This T cell receptor (beta chain) was recovered during a study of spatial heterogeneity in lung cancer. Study context: A unique TCR and UMI combination showed up more than ten times in raw reads, on average.

Study observations and caveats: Expanded intratumoral alpha and beta TCR counts tracked tumor mutation counts.

The CDR3 has 15 residues. Germline assignment: CDR1 MNHEY and CDR2 SMNVEV (reference sequence). V lost 7 bases to trimming and J lost 7 bases; unmatched junction nucleotides: 14. This clonotype was seen only once. Its target is not known. Via MiXCR, TCRdb re-called the 5' RACE reads, giving one row per CDR3 protein. The sample comprises some 9,300 distinct CDR3 sequences, approximately 49% of which are singletons, and around 28% rests with the top ten. The time point denotes: sample taken at primary tumor resection. Unsorted whole RNA from tumor, nontumor lung or frozen PBMC underwent sequencing. This clonotype was sampled from a female donor with early-stage non-small cell lung cancer. The chain couples TRBV27 to TRBJ1-2; 8 nucleotides agree with TRBD1. This specimen consisted of lung tumor tissue, obtained at surgery. CDR3 amino acids: CASNPRGRGLVGYTF. The CDR3 DNA follows: TGTGCCAGCAATCCCCGGGGCAGGGGGCTTGTTGGCTACACCTTC.